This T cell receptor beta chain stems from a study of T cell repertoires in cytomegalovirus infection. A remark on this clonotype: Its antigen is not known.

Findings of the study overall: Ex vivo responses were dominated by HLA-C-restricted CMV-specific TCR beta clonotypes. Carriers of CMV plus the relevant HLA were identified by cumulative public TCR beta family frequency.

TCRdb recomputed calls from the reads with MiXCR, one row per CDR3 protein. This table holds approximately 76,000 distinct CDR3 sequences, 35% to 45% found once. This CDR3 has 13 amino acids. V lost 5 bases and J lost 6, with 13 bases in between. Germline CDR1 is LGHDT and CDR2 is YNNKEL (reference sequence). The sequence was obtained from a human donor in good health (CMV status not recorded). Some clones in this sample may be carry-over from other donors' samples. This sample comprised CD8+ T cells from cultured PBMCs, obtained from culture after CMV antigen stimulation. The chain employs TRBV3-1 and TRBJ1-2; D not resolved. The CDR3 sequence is CASSVDGVHGYTF. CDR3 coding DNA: TGTGCCAGCAGCGTGGACGGGGTCCATGGCTACACCTTC.